This note documents a single T cell receptor (beta chain) sequence. The source of the sample is a study of blood T cell repertoires in COVID-19. Study overall: Samples representing acute and convalescent COVID-19 were sourced from the United States, Italy and Spain. PBMCs, B-cell-depleted T cells, or T cells were the source of the cDNA or gDNA that made up the material.

CDR1 is LGHDT, CDR2 YNNKEL, per germline (reference sequence). The ends were cut back, 3 bases at V and 4 bases at J, with 13 bases in the middle. This CDR3 contains 15 residues. Original data processing: By means of reference gene primer amplification, nucleated cell counts were estimated. The protocol was immunoSEQ multiplex PCR, while the TCRdb copy is restricted to in-frame clones and leaves out a portion. D and trimming were read from the DNA, whereas the V and J calls and clone size are those reported in that table. The table records about 74,000 clones, 84% of them present only once. The receptor was isolated from an older man with acute or convalescent COVID-19. Sequencing was done on a sample of peripheral blood. The chain links TRBV3-1 (or the pseudogene TRBV3-2) to TRBJ2-1, with a possible D match to TRBD1 (5 bases). The CDR3 reads CASSQWGGRYNEQFF. The CDR3 nucleotides are TGTGCCAGCAGCCAGTGGGGCGGAAGGTACAATGAGCAGTTCTTC.